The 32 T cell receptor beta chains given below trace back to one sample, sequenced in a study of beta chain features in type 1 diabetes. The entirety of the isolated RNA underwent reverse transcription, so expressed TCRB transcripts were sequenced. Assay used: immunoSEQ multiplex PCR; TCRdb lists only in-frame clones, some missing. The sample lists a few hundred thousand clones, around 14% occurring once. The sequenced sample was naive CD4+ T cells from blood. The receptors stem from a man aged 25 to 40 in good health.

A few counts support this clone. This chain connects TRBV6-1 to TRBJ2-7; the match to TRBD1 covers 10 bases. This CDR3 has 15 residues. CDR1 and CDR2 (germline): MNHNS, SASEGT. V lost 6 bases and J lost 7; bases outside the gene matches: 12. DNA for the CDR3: TGTGCCAGCAGGGGACCGGGACAGGGGTTAGCAGAGCAGTACTTC. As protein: CASRGPGQGLAEQYF.

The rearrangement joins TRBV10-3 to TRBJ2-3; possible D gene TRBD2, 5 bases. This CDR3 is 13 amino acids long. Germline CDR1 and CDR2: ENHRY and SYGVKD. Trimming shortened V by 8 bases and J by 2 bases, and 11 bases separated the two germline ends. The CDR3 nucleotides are TGTGCCATCGGTGGCGGACTCACAGATACGCAGTATTTT. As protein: CAIGGGLTDTQYF.

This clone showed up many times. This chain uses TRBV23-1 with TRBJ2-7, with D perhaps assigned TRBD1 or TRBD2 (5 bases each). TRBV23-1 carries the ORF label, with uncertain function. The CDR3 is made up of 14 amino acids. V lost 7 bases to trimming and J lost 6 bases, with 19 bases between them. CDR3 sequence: CASTDTPRGSEQYF. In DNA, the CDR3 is TGCGCCAGCACAGACACTCCGAGGGGCTCCGAGCAGTACTTC.

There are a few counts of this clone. The CDR3 protein is CASSLGTSGFYEQYV. The DNA for the CDR3 is TGTGCCAGCAGCTTAGGGACTAGCGGGTTCTACGAGCAGTACGTC. This chain joins TRBV7-2 and TRBJ2-7; the match to TRBD2 covers 11 bases. CDR3 length equals 15 residues. V trimming: 1 base; J trimming: 3 bases; junction bases outside the gene matches: 2. Germline V lookup: CDR1 SGHTA, CDR2 FQGNSA.

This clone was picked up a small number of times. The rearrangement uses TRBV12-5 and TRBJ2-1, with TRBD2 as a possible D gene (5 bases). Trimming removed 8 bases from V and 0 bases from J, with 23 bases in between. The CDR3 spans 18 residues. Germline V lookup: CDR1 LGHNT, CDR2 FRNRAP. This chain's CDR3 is CASSPKRTDTSSYNEQFF. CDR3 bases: TGTGCTAGTTCTCCTAAGCGAACTGACACTAGCTCCTACAATGAGCAGTTCTTC.

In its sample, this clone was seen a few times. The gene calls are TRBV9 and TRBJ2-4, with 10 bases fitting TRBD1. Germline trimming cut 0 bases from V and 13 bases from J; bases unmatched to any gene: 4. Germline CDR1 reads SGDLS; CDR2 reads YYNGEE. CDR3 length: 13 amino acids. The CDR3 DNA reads TGTGCCAGCAGCGTAGACCGGACAGGGGGGCAGTACTTC. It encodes CASSVDRTGGQYF. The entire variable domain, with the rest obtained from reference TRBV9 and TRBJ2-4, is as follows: DSGVTQTPKHLITATGQRVTLRCSPRSGDLSVYWYQQSLDQGLQFLIQYYNGEERAKGNILERFSAQQFPDLHSELNLSSLELGDSALYFCASSVDRTGGQYFGAGTRLSVL.

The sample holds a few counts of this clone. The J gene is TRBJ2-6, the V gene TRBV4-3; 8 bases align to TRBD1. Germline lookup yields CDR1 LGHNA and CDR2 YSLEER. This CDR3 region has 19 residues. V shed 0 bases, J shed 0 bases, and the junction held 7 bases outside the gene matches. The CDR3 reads CASSQDWTGLVSGANVLTF. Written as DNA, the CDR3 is TGCGCCAGCAGCCAAGATTGGACAGGGTTAGTCTCTGGGGCCAACGTCCTGACTTTC.

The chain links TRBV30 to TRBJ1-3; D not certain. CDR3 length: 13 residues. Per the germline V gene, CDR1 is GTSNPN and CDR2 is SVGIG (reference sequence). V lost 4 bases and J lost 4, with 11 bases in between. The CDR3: CAWNDQTGNTIYF. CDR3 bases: TGTGCCTGGAATGATCAAACGGGAAACACCATATATTTT.

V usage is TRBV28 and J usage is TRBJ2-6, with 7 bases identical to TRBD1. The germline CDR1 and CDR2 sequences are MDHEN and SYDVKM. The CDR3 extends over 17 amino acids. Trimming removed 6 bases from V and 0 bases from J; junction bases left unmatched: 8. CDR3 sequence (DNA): TGTGCCAGCAGGTGGGACAGATTGCCCTCTGGGGCCAACGTCCTGACTTTC. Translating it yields CASRWDRLPSGANVLTF.

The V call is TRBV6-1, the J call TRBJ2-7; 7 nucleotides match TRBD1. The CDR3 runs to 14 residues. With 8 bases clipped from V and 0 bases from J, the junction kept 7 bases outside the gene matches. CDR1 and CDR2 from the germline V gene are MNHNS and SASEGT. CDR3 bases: TGTGCCAGCCGAGACAGGGAATTCTCCTACGAGCAGTACGTC. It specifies CASRDREFSYEQYV.

CDR3 sequence (DNA): TGTGCCAGCAGCTCAGTTGCCCGAGTACCCGGGGAGCTGTTTTTT. Translated: CASSSVARVPGELFF. The V and J genes are TRBV7-9 and TRBJ2-2; no clear D. Trimming shortened V by 4 bases and J by 6 bases, and 15 bases separated the two germline ends. This CDR3 is built from 15 residues. The germline CDR1 and CDR2 sequences are SEHNR and FQNEAQ (reference sequence). The complete variable domain, with remaining parts taken from reference TRBV7-9 and TRBJ2-2, reads DTGVSQNPRHKITKRGQNVTFRCDPISEHNRLYWYRQTLGQGPEFLTYFQNEAQLEKSRLLSDRFSAERPKGSFSTLEIQRTEQGDSAMYLCASSSVARVPGELFFGEGSRLTVL.

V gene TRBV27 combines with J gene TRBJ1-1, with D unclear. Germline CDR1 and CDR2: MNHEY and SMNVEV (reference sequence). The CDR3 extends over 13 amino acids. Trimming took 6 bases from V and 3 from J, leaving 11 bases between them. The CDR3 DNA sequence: TGTGCCAGCAGCACCTGGGAGGACACTGAAGCTTTCTTT. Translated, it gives CASSTWEDTEAFF.

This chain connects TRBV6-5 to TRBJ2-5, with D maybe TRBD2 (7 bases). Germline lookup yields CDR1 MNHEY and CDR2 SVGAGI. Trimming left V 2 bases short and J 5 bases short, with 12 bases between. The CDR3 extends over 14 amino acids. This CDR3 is CASSYVRGPETQYF. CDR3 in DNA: TGTGCCAGCAGTTACGTGCGGGGGCCGGAGACCCAGTACTTC.

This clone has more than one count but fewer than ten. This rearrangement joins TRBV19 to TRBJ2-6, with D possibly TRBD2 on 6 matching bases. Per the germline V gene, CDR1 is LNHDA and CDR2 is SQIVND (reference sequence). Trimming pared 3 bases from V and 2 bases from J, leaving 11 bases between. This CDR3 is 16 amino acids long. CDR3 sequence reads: CASSIRRATGANVLTF. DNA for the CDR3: TGTGCCAGTAGTATTAGGAGGGCTACTGGGGCCAACGTCCTGACTTTC.

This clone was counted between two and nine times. CDR3 bases: TGCGCCACGCGTGAGAGAGAGACCCAGTACTTC. This encodes CATRERETQYF. The V call is TRBV4-1, the J call TRBJ2-5; D uncertain. Looked up from germline, CDR1 is MGHRA and CDR2 is YSYEKL. This CDR3 has 11 amino acids. The V gene lost 10 bases and the J gene lost 4 bases, with 10 bases spanning the gap.

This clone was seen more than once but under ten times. The CDR3 loop is CASSPPGPSYEQYF. The CDR3 DNA reads as TGTGCCAGCAGCCCTCCGGGCCCCTCCTACGAGCAGTACTTC. The chain uses TRBV7-9 and TRBJ2-5; D not certain. The end of the DNA is better explained by TRBJ2-7, so the J call may be wrong. This CDR3 region has 14 residues. CDR1 SEHNR and CDR2 FQNEAQ come from the germline V gene (reference sequence).

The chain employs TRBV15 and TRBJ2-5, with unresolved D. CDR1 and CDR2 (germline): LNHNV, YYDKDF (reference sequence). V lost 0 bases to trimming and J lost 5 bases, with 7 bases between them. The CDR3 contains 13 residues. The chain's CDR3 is CATSRDSLETQYF. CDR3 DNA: TGTGCCACCAGCAGAGACTCTCTGGAGACCCAGTACTTC. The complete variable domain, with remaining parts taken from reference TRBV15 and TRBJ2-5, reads DAMVIQNPRYQVTQFGKPVTLSCSQTLNHNVMYWYQQKSSQAPKLLFHYYDKDFNNEADTPDNFQSRRPNTSFCFLDIRSPGLGDTAMYLCATSRDSLETQYFGPGTRLLVL.

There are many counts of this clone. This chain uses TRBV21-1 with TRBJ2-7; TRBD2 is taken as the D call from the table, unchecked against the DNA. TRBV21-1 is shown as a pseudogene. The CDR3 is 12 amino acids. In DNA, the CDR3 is TGTGCCAGCAGCAAATCGGTTTGGGAGCAGTACGTC. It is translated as CASSKSVWEQYV.

Written as DNA, the CDR3 is TGTGCCAGCAGCGCTTCAGGAGTCCAAGAGACCCAGTACTTC. It specifies CASSASGVQETQYF. The chain joins TRBV5-6 to TRBJ2-5; no firm D call. Looked up from germline, CDR1 is SGHDT and CDR2 is YYEEEE. Trimming removed 4 bases at V and 1 base at J, with 11 bases between. The CDR3 is 14 amino acids.

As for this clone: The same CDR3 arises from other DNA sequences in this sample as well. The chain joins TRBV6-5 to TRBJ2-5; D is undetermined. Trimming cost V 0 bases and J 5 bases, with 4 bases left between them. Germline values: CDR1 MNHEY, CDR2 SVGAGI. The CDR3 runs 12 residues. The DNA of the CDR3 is TGTGCCAGCAGTTACTCTAGGGAGACCCAGTACTTC. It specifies CASSYSRETQYF.

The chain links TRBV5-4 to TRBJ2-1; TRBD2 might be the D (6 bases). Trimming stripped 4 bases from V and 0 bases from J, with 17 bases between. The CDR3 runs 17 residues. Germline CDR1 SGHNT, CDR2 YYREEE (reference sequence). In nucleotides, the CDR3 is TGTGCCAGCAGCCTCCCGGGAGCCCCCGCCTCCTACAATGAGCAGTTCTTC. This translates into CASSLPGAPASYNEQFF.

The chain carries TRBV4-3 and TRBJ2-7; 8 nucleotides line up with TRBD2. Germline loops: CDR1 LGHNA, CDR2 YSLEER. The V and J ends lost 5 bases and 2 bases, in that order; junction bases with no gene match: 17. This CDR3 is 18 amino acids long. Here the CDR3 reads CASSNRAPRQGLAYEQYV. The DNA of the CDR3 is TGCGCCAGCAGCAATCGGGCTCCGCGGCAGGGACTAGCCTACGAGCAGTACGTC.

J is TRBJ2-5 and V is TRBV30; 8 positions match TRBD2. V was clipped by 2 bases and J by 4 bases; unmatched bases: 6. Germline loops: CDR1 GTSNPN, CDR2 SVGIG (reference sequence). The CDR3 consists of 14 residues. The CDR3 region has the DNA TGTGCCTGGAGTTATAGCGGGATACTAGAGACCCAGTACTTC. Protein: CAWSYSGILETQYF.

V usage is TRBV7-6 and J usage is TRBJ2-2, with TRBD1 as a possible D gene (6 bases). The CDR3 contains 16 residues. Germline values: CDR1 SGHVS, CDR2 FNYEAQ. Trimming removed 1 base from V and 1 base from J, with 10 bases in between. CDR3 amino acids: CASSLEGQKNTGELFF. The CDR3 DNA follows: TGTGCCAGCAGCTTAGAAGGACAGAAGAACACCGGGGAGCTGTTTTTT.

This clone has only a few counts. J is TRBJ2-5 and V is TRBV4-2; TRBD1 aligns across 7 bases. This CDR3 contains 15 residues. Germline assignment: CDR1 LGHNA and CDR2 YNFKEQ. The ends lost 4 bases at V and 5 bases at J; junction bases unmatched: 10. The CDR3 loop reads CASSPQGGGGETQYF. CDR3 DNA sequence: TGTGCCAGCAGCCCGCAAGGGGGCGGTGGGGAGACCCAGTACTTC.

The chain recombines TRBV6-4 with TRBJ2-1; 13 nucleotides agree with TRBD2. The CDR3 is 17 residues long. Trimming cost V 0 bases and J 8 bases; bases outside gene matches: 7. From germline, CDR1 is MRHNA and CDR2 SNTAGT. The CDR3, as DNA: TGTGCCAGCAGTGACTCGGCACTAGCGGGGGGGCCCGATGAGCAGTTCTTC. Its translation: CASSDSALAGGPDEQFF.

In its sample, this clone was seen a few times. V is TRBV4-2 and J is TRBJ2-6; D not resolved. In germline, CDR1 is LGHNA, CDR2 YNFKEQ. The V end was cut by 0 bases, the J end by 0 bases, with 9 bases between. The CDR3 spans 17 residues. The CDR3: CASSQDWSNSGANVLTF. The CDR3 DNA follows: TGTGCCAGCAGCCAAGATTGGAGTAACTCTGGGGCCAACGTCCTGACTTTC.

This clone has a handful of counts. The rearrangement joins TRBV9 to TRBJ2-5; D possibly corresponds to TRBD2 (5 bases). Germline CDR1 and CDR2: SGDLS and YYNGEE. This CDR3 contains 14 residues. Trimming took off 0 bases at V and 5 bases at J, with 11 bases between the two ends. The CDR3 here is CASSVANTGETQYF. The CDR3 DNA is TGTGCCAGCAGCGTAGCTAATACGGGGGAGACCCAGTACTTC. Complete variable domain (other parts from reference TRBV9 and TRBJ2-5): DSGVTQTPKHLITATGQRVTLRCSPRSGDLSVYWYQQSLDQGLQFLIQYYNGEERAKGNILERFSAQQFPDLHSELNLSSLELGDSALYFCASSVANTGETQYFGPGTRLLVL.

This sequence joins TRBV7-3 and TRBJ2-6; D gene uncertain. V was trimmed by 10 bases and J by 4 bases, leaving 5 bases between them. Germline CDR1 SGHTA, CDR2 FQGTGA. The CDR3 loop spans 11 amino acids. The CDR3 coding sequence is TGTGCCACTACAGGGGCCAACGTCCTGACTTTC. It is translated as CATTGANVLTF.

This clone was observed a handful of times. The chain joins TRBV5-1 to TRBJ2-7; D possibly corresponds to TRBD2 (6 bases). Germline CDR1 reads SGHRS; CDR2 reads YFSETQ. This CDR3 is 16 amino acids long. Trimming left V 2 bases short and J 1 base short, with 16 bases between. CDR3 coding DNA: TGCGCCAGCAGCTTTGGAGGGAGTCTGGGTTCCTACGAGCAGTACGTC. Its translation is CASSFGGSLGSYEQYV.

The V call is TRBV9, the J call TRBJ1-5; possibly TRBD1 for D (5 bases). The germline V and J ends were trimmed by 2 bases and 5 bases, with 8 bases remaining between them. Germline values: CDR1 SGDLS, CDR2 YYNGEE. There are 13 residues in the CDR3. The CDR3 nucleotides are TGTGCCAGCAGCGTCGGGACTCATCAGCCCCAGCATTTT. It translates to CASSVGTHQPQHF.

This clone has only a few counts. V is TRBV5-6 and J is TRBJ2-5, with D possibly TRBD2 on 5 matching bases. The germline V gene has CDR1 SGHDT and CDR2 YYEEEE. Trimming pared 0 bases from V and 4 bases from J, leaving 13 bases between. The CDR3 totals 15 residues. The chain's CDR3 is CASSLGVGVLETQYF. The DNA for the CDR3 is TGTGCCAGCAGCTTGGGAGTGGGAGTCTTAGAGACCCAGTACTTC.